One and the same sample provided the 21 T cell receptor beta chains below, sequenced in a study of response to subunit inactivated influenza vaccine. TCRdb reprocessed the RT-PCR reads via MiXCR and lists one record per CDR3 protein. This sample has about 540,000 distinct CDR3 sequences, with 11% to 15% found just once. Here the sequenced sample was PBMCs from blood, taken roughly 12 days after vaccination. These receptors came from a man aged 50 to 59 who received an inactivated influenza vaccine.

The rearrangement uses TRBV10-3 and TRBJ1-6; D is undetermined. The ends were cut back, 6 bases at V and 9 bases at J, with 9 bases in the middle. This CDR3 contains 12 residues. In germline, CDR1 is ENHRY, CDR2 SYGVKD. CDR3 amino acids: CAISKEGSPLHF. In nucleotides, the CDR3 is TGTGCCATCAGCAAGGAGGGTTCACCCCTCCACTTT.

The chain combines TRBV20-1 with TRBJ1-5; D is perhaps TRBD1 (5 bases). This CDR3 has 14 amino acids. Trimming removed 3 bases at V and 4 bases at J, with 13 bases between. The germline V gene encodes CDR1 DFQATT and CDR2 SNEGSKA (reference sequence). CDR3 sequence (DNA): TGCAGTGCTAGGGAAGGGACGACGAATCAGCCCCAGCATTTT. This sequence encodes CSAREGTTNQPQHF.

This clonotype was observed a handful of times. The chain carries TRBV15 and TRBJ1-1; D uncertain. V lost 1 base to trimming and J lost 3 bases, with 15 bases between them. This CDR3 has 16 amino acids. Germline V lookup: CDR1 LNHNV, CDR2 YYDKDF (reference sequence). The DNA of the CDR3 is TGTGCCACCAGCAGAGGAGGGAACTTGAAGGACACTGAAGCTTTCTTT. Its translation is CATSRGGNLKDTEAFF.

Concerning this clonotype itself: A much larger clone differs from this one at a single base, so this may be a read error. This sequence joins TRBV3-1 and TRBJ2-2; no clear D. There are 14 residues in the CDR3. V lost 0 bases and J lost 5, with 7 bases in between. Per the germline V gene, CDR1 is LGHDT and CDR2 is YNNKEL (reference sequence). CDR3 sequence (DNA): TGTGCCAGCAGCCAAGATCGATGTACCGGGGAGCTGTTTTTT. This encodes CASSQDRCTGELFF.

V gene TRBV20-1 combines with J gene TRBJ2-2, with D unresolved. The germline V gene encodes CDR1 DFQATT and CDR2 SNEGSKA (reference sequence). CDR3 length: 14 residues. Trimming left V 1 base short and J 6 bases short, with 12 bases between. The CDR3 reads CSARAPGSAGELFF. The CDR3, as DNA: TGCAGTGCTAGAGCGCCCGGCTCCGCCGGGGAGCTGTTTTTT.

The chain uses TRBV7-2 and TRBJ2-3; no reliable D call. CDR1 is SGHTA, CDR2 FQGNSA, per germline. The V end lost 5 bases, the J end lost 6 bases, and 15 bases lay between the germline ends. This CDR3 is built from 14 residues. For the CDR3, the DNA is TGTGCCAGCAGCACCCATCGTGGGTCGGATACGCAGTATTTT. Translated: CASSTHRGSDTQYF.

In its sample, this clonotype was seen a few times. The chain links TRBV5-1 to TRBJ2-1; D is unclear. V lost 1 base to trimming and J lost 2 bases, with 13 bases between them. The CDR3 has 16 amino acids. In germline, CDR1 is SGHRS, CDR2 YFSETQ. The CDR3 sequence is CASSLRSRATYNEQFF. The CDR3, as DNA: TGCGCCAGCAGCTTGCGGTCGCGCGCTACCTACAATGAGCAGTTCTTC.

The chain couples TRBV20-1 to TRBJ2-3, with 7 bases aligning to TRBD1. Germline CDR1 reads DFQATT; CDR2 reads SNEGSKA (reference sequence). With 6 bases clipped from V and 3 bases from J, the junction kept 15 bases outside the gene matches. This CDR3 has 16 amino acids. The CDR3 coding sequence is TGCAGTGCGAGGAAAGATACAGGGGTGGGTACAGATACGCAGTATTTT. Protein product: CSARKDTGVGTDTQYF.

This clonotype was detected only a few times. The genes are TRBV5-6 and TRBJ1-1; no clear D gene. Germline-derived CDR1 and CDR2 are SGHDT and YYEEEE. V was pared by 4 bases and J by 5 bases, with 21 bases between. CDR3 length: 16 amino acids. The DNA for the CDR3 is TGTGCCAGCAGCCTGCCGGGGATGGATAAAGGGACTGAAGCTTTCTTT. Protein: CASSLPGMDKGTEAFF. Filled out from reference TRBV5-6 and TRBJ1-1, the complete variable domain reads DAGVTQSPTHLIKTRGQQVTLRCSPKSGHDTVSWYQQALGQGPQFIFQYYEEEERQRGNFPDRFSGHQFPNYSSELNVNALLLGDSALYLCASSLPGMDKGTEAFFGQGTRLTVV.

This clonotype was seen repeatedly, ten times or more. V usage is TRBV29-1 and J usage is TRBJ2-2, with 11 bases aligning to TRBD1. The CDR3 spans 14 residues. V lost 4 bases, J lost 6 bases, and 4 bases stayed unmatched. Germline-derived CDR1 and CDR2 are SQVTM and ANQGSEA. The CDR3 sequence is CSVGTGGLSGELFF. The CDR3 DNA sequence: TGCAGCGTTGGGACAGGGGGCCTATCCGGGGAGCTGTTTTTT.

This chain joins TRBV2 and TRBJ2-5; no definite D call. V lost 6 bases and J lost 1, with 15 bases in between. The CDR3 loop spans 15 amino acids. From germline, CDR1 is SNHLY and CDR2 FYNNEI. In nucleotides, the CDR3 is TGTGCCAGCAGCCGGACCAAGAACCCCCAAGAGACCCAGTACTTC. Protein product: CASSRTKNPQETQYF.

This clonotype was observed a few times. The CDR3 nucleotides are TGCAGTGCTAGAGATATCAGTTTACCATTGTACAATGAGCAGTTCTTC. Residues: CSARDISLPLYNEQFF. The rearrangement joins TRBV20-1 to TRBJ2-1; D not certain. The germline V gene has CDR1 DFQATT and CDR2 SNEGSKA (reference sequence). Trimming removed 0 bases from V and 4 bases from J, with 16 bases in between. There are 16 residues in the CDR3.

The chain employs TRBV7-9 and TRBJ1-1, with D possibly matching TRBD1 (5 bases). This CDR3 spans 14 amino acids. Germline V CDR1 and CDR2: SEHNR, FQNEAQ (reference sequence). V lost 5 bases and J lost 5, with 15 bases in between. The CDR3 loop is CASSPLDIPTEAFF. The CDR3 bases are TGTGCCAGCAGCCCCCTGGACATTCCGACTGAAGCTTTCTTT.

Ten or more counts support this clonotype. The chain uses TRBV15 and TRBJ1-5, with D uncertain. The CDR3 spans 13 residues. Trimming shortened V by 3 bases and J by 0 bases, and 3 bases separated the two germline ends. The germline V gene encodes CDR1 LNHNV and CDR2 YYDKDF (reference sequence). The CDR3 loop reads CATSRGSNQPQHF. As DNA, the CDR3 is TGTGCCACCAGCAGGGGTAGCAATCAGCCCCAGCATTTT.

This sequence joins TRBV6-1 and TRBJ2-1; 7 positions match TRBD2. The CDR3 consists of 16 residues. Germline CDR1 reads MNHNS; CDR2 reads SASEGT. V shed 6 bases, J shed 5 bases, and the junction held 13 bases outside the gene matches. CDR3: CASRPPDGGGNNEQFF. CDR3 bases: TGTGCCAGCAGACCCCCCGACGGGGGAGGGAACAATGAGCAGTTCTTC.

On this clonotype itself: One end of the junction does not line up with germline, which may come from a read error. The rearrangement links TRBV12-3 or TRBV12-4 to TRBJ2-1; TRBD2 might be the D (6 bases). The CDR3 consists of 15 residues. The CDR3 nucleotides are TGTGCCGGCAGTTTATGGCGGGACTGGGACAATGAGCAGTTCTTC. It translates to CAGSLWRDWDNEQFF.

The gene calls are TRBV7-2 and TRBJ2-1, with D possibly being TRBD1 (6 bases). V was shortened by 5 bases and J by 8 bases, with 13 bases between the two germline ends. This CDR3 contains 13 residues. Germline values: CDR1 SGHTA, CDR2 FQGNSA. CDR3 residues: CASSPMAGDEQFF. For the CDR3, the DNA is TGTGCCAGCAGCCCTATGGCAGGGGATGAGCAGTTCTTC. Complete variable domain (other parts from reference TRBV7-2 and TRBJ2-1): GAGVSQSPSNKVTEKGKDVELRCDPISGHTALYWYRQSLGQGLEFLIYFQGNSAPDKSGLPSDRFSAERTGGSVSTLTIQRTQQEDSAVYLCASSPMAGDEQFFGPGTRLTVL.

This chain connects TRBV5-1 to TRBJ1-1; D is unclear. This CDR3 is 14 amino acids long. Germline V gene sequence: CDR1 SGHRS, CDR2 YFSETQ. The ends were cut back, 4 bases at V and 4 bases at J, with 14 bases in the middle. The CDR3 DNA follows: TGCGCCAGCAGCCCCCTTGGGCTGGGCACTGAAGCTTTCTTT. It is translated as CASSPLGLGTEAFF.

The V call is TRBV7-2, the J call TRBJ2-7, with 7 bases aligning to TRBD1. Germline V gene data show CDR1 as SGHTA and CDR2 as FQGNSA. The V segment lost 0 bases and the J segment 2 bases; nucleotides outside the gene matches: 4. The CDR3 length is 15 residues. The CDR3 DNA follows: TGTGCCAGCAGCTTAGCCCGGGACAGCACCTACGAGCAGTACTTC. Translating it yields CASSLARDSTYEQYF. The complete variable domain, with remaining parts taken from reference TRBV7-2 and TRBJ2-7, reads GAGVSQSPSNKVTEKGKDVELRCDPISGHTALYWYRQSLGQGLEFLIYFQGNSAPDKSGLPSDRFSAERTGGSVSTLTIQRTQQEDSAVYLCASSLARDSTYEQYFGPGTRLTVT.

The sample holds a few counts of this clonotype. The DNA of the CDR3 is TGTGCCAGCAGCTTGCCGGAATGGAGGGGCACAGATACGCAGTATTTT. It specifies CASSLPEWRGTDTQYF. The chain uses TRBV5-6 and TRBJ2-3; tentatively, D is TRBD2 (6 bases). The ends were cut back, 1 base at V and 1 base at J, with 13 bases in the middle. Germline loops: CDR1 SGHDT, CDR2 YYEEEE. This CDR3 region has 16 residues. The full variable domain, rest sourced from reference TRBV5-6 and TRBJ2-3, is DAGVTQSPTHLIKTRGQQVTLRCSPKSGHDTVSWYQQALGQGPQFIFQYYEEEERQRGNFPDRFSGHQFPNYSSELNVNALLLGDSALYLCASSLPEWRGTDTQYFGPGTRLTVL.

This clonotype was counted a few times. The chain is built from TRBV20-1 and TRBJ2-2; 8 positions agree with TRBD2. Germline V gene lookup returns CDR1 DFQATT and CDR2 SNEGSKA (reference sequence). The CDR3 loop spans 14 amino acids. Trimming at V came to 3 bases and at J to 7 bases, leaving 7 bases not matched to a gene. The CDR3 spells CSARSREGIGELFF. CDR3 DNA: TGCAGTGCTAGGAGTCGGGAGGGAATCGGGGAGCTGTTTTTT.